The clone carrying this TCR beta chain was counted many times. The antigen is undetermined. Axillary draining lymph nodes of breast cancer patients supplied the node samples. From the multiplex PCR reads, TCRdb called clonotypes with MiXCR, one entry per CDR3 protein. Here the sample spans 83,000 or so distinct CDR3 sequences, roughly a fifth being singletons. The record originates from a study of breast tumors, draining lymph nodes, adjacent tissues. General study points: Tumor TCR diversity was below lymph nodes but above nontumor tissue. Tumor and nontumor repertoires were significantly more similar in luminal-like than in basal-like breast cancer.

The CDR3 sequence is 17 residues long. The V gene end was trimmed by 2 bases and the J gene end by 7 bases; junction bases not matched to a gene: 7. Germline lookup yields CDR1 MNHEY and CDR2 SVGAGI. The V call is TRBV6-5, the J call TRBJ1-6; 11 bases line up with TRBD1. This receptor was obtained from a female donor with breast cancer. Some clones in this sample may be carry-over from other donors' samples. Sequenced input: axillary lymph node tissue. The CDR3 nucleotides are TGTGCCAGCAGTTACACTTGGACAGGGGGCCAGAATTCACCCCTCCACTTT. Its translation is CASSYTWTGGQNSPLHF.